This paragraph reports one TCR beta chain. These data originate in a study of blood T cell repertoires in COVID-19. Across the study: Sources were T cells, B-cell-depleted T cells, or PBMCs; the material itself was cDNA or gDNA.

Data came from immunoSEQ multiplex PCR; TCRdb stores just in-frame clones and leaves some out. The sample includes around 90,000 clones, 75% to 85% of them seen just once. Germline loops: CDR1 ENHRY, CDR2 SYGVKD. The CDR3 loop spans 13 amino acids. V lost 7 bases and J lost 0, with 10 bases in between. The sequence was obtained from a human donor in a cohort sampled during active COVID-19. This chain joins TRBV10-3 and TRBJ2-7; D perhaps matches TRBD1 (6 bases). Sequenced material: peripheral blood. CDR3 sequence reads: CAITRDTSYEQYF. The CDR3 DNA reads as TGTGCCATCACCCGGGACACCTCCTACGAGCAGTACTTC.